The T cell receptor (beta chain) described here comes from a study of healthy donors' naive CD4 and CD8 T cells. TCR libraries were built from 500 to 550 ng of total RNA by linear amplification. Authors' analysis steps: Some 78,000 TCR alpha transcripts were sequenced from four or five healthy donors. TCRdb analysed the reads with MiXCR anew, one entry per CDR3 protein. The V and J calls were not made by the authors but by TCRdb's processing. The top ten hold 2% to 2.5% of the sample, which has approximately 200,000 distinct CDR3 sequences, 65% to 75% seen once. The CDR3 totals 14 residues. Germline CDR1 SGHDT, CDR2 YYEEEE. V lost 4 bases and J 4 bases, leaving 13 bases between the germline ends.

The sample taken for sequencing was naive CD4+ and CD8+ T cells sorted from blood, pooled from several donors. The chain uses TRBV5-6 and TRBJ2-3; the D gene is possibly TRBD2 (5 bases). This clonotype was obtained from a pool of human donors in good health; the sample pools cells from several healthy donors. The CDR3 loop is CASSQEGSSDTQYF. CDR3 coding DNA: TGTGCCAGCAGCCAAGAGGGCAGTTCAGATACGCAGTATTTT.